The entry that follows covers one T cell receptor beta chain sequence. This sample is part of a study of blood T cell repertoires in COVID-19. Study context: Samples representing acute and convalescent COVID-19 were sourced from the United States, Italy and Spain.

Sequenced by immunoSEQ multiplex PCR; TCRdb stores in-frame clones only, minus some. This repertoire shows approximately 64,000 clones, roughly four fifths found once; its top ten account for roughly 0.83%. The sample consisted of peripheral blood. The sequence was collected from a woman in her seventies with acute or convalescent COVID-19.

This chain's CDR3 is CASSQPGGGSGMNTEAFF. In DNA form, the CDR3 reads TGCGCCAGCAGCCAACCCGGTGGAGGGTCGGGCATGAACACTGAAGCTTTCTTT. The chain combines TRBV4-1 with TRBJ1-1, with unresolved D. V was cut by 2 bases and J by 0 bases, with 19 bases left in between. The CDR3 sequence is 18 residues long. Germline CDR1 is MGHRA and CDR2 is YSYEKL.